This TCR beta chain is drawn from a study of control samples from healthy donors and cancer patients. TCRdb's copy holds only in-frame clones and misses some; the assay was immunoSEQ multiplex PCR. The sample comprises roughly 130,000 clones, approximately 90% of which are singletons, and 3% to 3.5% rests with the top ten. In its sample, this clone was seen once. Input material: blood. The sequence was obtained from a man aged 50-60 years in good health.

CDR3 bases: TGTGCCAGCAGTCCTCAGGGGGCGCGCCAGCCCCAGCATTTT. Amino acids: CASSPQGARQPQHF. The V call is TRBV27, the J call TRBJ1-5, with TRBD1 matching 8 bases. CDR1 is MNHEY and CDR2 is SMNVEV in the germline V gene (reference sequence). V shed 5 bases, J shed 7 bases, and the junction held 7 bases outside the gene matches. This CDR3 has 14 amino acids.